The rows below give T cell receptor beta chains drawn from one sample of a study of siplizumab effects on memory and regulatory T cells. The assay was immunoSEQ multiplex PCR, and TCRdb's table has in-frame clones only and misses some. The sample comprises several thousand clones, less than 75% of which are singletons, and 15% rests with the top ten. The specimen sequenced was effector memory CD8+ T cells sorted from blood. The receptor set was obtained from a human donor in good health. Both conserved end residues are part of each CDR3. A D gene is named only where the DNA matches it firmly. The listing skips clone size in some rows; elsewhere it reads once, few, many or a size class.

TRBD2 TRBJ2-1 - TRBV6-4 CASSDSGASGGNYNEQFF TGTGCCAGCAGTGACTCTGGGGCTAGCGGGGGGAACTACAATGAGCAGTTCTTC
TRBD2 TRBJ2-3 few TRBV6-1 CASSEASGGPDTQYF TGTGCCAGCAGTGAAGCTAGCGGGGGGCCAGATACGCAGTATTTT
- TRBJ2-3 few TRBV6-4 CASSGTGGGTDTQYF TGTGCCAGCAGTGGGACGGGGGGCGGCACAGATACGCAGTATTTT
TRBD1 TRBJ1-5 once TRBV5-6 CASSTTGGQPQHF TGTGCCAGCAGCACCACAGGGGGTCAGCCCCAGCATTTT
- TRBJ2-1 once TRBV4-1 CASSQGDSGAYNEQFF TGCGCCAGCAGCCAAGGAGATTCAGGGGCCTACAATGAGCAGTTCTTC
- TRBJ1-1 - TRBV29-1 CSSREGENTEAFF TGCAGCTCTCGGGAGGGGGAGAACACTGAAGCTTTCTTT
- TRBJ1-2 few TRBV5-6 CASSLPERGIRGTNYGYTF TGTGCCAGCAGCCTCCCCGAGAGAGGTATTAGGGGGACTAACTATGGCTACACCTTC
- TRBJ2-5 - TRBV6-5 CASSFPKRDQETQYF TGTGCCAGCAGTTTCCCTAAGAGAGACCAAGAGACCCAGTACTTC
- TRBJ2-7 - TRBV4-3 CASSQDRYEQYF TGCGCCAGCAGCCAAGACCGTTACGAGCAGTACTTC
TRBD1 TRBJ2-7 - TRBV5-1 CASSVRGSVSYEQYF TGCGCCAGCAGCGTCAGGGGGTCTGTGTCCTACGAGCAGTACTTC
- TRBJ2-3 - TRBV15 CATSTSQQGFTDTQYF TGTGCCACCAGCACTTCACAACAGGGTTTCACAGATACGCAGTATTTT
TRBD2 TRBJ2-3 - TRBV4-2 CASSQVAGGGTDTQYF TGTGCCAGCAGCCAGGTAGCGGGGGGGGGCACAGATACGCAGTATTTT
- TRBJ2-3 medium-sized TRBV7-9 CASRAGTDTQYF TGTGCCAGCAGGGCAGGGACAGATACGCAGTATTTT
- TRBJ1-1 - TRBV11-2 CASSLAQAATEAFF TGTGCCAGCAGCTTAGCGCAGGCAGCCACTGAAGCTTTCTTT
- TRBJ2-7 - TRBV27 CASSLSGQGPGEQYF TGTGCCAGCAGTTTGTCGGGTCAGGGGCCAGGCGAGCAGTACTTC
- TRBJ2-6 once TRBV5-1 CASSTDTSGANVLTF TGCGCCAGCAGCACCGACACCTCTGGGGCCAACGTCCTGACTTTC
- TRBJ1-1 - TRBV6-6 CASSRRQKLNTEAFF TGTGCCAGCAGTAGGCGACAGAAATTGAACACTGAAGCTTTCTTT
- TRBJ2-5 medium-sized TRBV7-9 CASSPANREETQYF TGTGCCAGCAGCCCTGCGAACAGGGAAGAGACCCAGTACTTC
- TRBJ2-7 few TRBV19 CASSILSGSYEQYF TGTGCCAGTAGTATCTTATCGGGCAGCTACGAGCAGTACTTC
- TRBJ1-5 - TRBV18 CASSPSSDQPQHF TGTGCCAGCTCTCCCTCTTCCGATCAGCCCCAGCATTTT
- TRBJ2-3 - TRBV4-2 CASSHGGQSTDTQYF TGTGCCAGCAGCCACGGGGGCCAGAGCACAGATACGCAGTATTTT
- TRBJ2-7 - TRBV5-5 CASSQTSSYEQYF TGTGCCAGCAGCCAAACGAGCTCCTACGAGCAGTACTTC
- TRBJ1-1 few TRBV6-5 CASSYSNFGEAFF TGTGCCAGCAGTTACTCGAATTTTGGTGAAGCTTTCTTT
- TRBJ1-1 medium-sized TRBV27 CASSDPESEAFF TGTGCCAGCAGTGACCCCGAGTCTGAAGCTTTCTTT
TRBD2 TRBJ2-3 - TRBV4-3 CASSHGERGGADTQYF TGCGCCAGCAGCCATGGGGAGCGGGGGGGCGCAGATACGCAGTATTTT
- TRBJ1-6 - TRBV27 CASSLPWGNSPLHF TGTGCCAGCAGTTTACCCTGGGGCAATTCACCCCTCCACTTT
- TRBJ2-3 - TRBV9 CASDRLSTDTQYF TGTGCCAGCGACCGACTGAGCACAGATACGCAGTATTTT
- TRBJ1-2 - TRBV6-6 CASTNNPNYGYTF TGTGCCAGCACCAACAATCCGAACTATGGCTACACCTTC
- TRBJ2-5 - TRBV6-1 CASSEESQETQYF TGTGCCAGCAGTGAAGAGTCCCAAGAGACCCAGTACTTC